This entry concerns a single T cell receptor (beta chain). The antigen this receptor binds is unknown. No per-base quality is available; no much larger clone lies one base away. Each collaborating institution followed its own protocols to collect whole blood in K2EDTA tubes. Collaborator samples were shipped for TCRbeta analysis as frozen whole blood, isolated PBMCs, or DNA extracted from either sample type. The data derive from a study of blood T cell repertoires in COVID-19 (dated by TCRdb to the early 2020s). For context, the study as a whole: The collaborator samples originated in the United States, Italy and Spain and spanned the acute and convalescent phases of COVID-19. Where HLA class I and class II types were available, the types were taken from metadata supplied by the sample provider, not from assay-based typing. Samples were obtained from the ongoing ImmuneRACE study (first 160 participants) and from roughly 1,300 subjects provided by 6 global collaborators. The repertoires were released in a freely available public database meant as a resource for research on the immune response to SARS-CoV-2. Subjects who had been exposed to COVID-19, were actively infected with it, or had recovered from it provided the deeply sampled blood TCRbeta repertoires that made up the dataset. Sample metadata almost always included a de-identified subject ID, COVID-19 status, age in years and sex. The prospective study material was composed of cDNA or gDNA derived from T cells, B-cell-depleted T cells, or PBMCs. What the work shows at the level of the full study, not this receptor alone: Clinical and demographic metadata were provided uncurated, with the amount varying by source and participant.

TCRbeta CDR3 regions were amplified from genomic DNA using the immunoSEQ Assay, a bias-controlled multiplex PCR. The original pipeline was this. The number of nucleated cells in each sample was estimated from the amplification of reference gene primers within the assay. Sequence reads were collapsed and filtered to measure the absolute abundance of every unique TCRbeta CDR3 rearrangement. For each sample, productive Simpson clonality was calculated as the square root of Simpson's diversity index over productive rearrangements. In TCRdb, the immuneACCESS table is reduced to in-frame sequences with V and J assigned. These tables do not hold every clone; where another copy was compared, an unresolved V gene accounts for under half, and the others remain unexplained. The V and J calls and the clone size are those of that table, but D and trimming were determined from the DNA. This sample comprises approximately 150,000 clones, approximately 90% of them detected only once. Together, the top ten hold around 1.5% of the sample.

Compared with germline, V lacks 6 bases and J lacks 2 bases; bases without a gene match: 8. CDR1 and CDR2, per the germline V gene (reference sequence), are SEHNR and FQNEAQ. From its cysteine to its phenylalanine, the CDR3 spans 15 amino acids. CDR3 DNA only is kept here, 45 bases in frame from base 1. The sequence was obtained from a human donor in a cohort sampled during active COVID-19. The sequence joins TRBV7-9 to TRBJ2-3; TRBD1 matches 7 bases in the middle. Material for sequencing was peripheral blood. The CDR3 protein is CASRLGDRLTDTQYF. The DNA sequence is given as TGTGCCAGCAGACTAGGGGACAGACTCACAGATACGCAGTATTTT.